The clone carrying this T cell receptor beta chain is a singleton in its sample. Its specificity is not known. Per germline, CDR1 MNHNY and CDR2 SVGAGI (reference sequence). CDR3 length: 15 amino acids. V was cut by 5 bases and J by 9 bases, with 20 bases left in between. 60 Vbeta and 13 Jbeta primers were used in PCR. Sequencing was performed with immunoSEQ multiplex PCR; in TCRdb, only in-frame clones are kept and a portion is missing. Of over 150,000 clones listed, 80% to 85% are singletons. The data are from a study of cytomegalovirus exposure and HLA in healthy donors. Study findings and constraints: Cytomegalovirus association was assigned to under 200 TCR beta chains.

The sequence was obtained from a male donor in good health and CMV-seropositive. This chain uses TRBV6-6 with TRBJ2-1, with a weak D call TRBD2 (5 bases). Sequenced input: PBMCs. For the CDR3, the DNA is TGTGCCAGCAGTCGGGCCTCGGGGTCGGACGGTGAGCAGTTCTTC. Encoded protein: CASSRASGSDGEQFF.